What follows is one TCR beta chain and its context. In Seattle, patients joined the study during active infection and were tracked longitudinally. This record belongs to a study of blood T cell repertoires in COVID-19. Study-wide context: Donors in the United States, Italy and Spain gave samples during acute or convalescent COVID-19. In each case, the material was cDNA or gDNA derived from T cells, B-cell-depleted T cells, or PBMCs.

From germline, CDR1 is GTSNPN and CDR2 SVGIG (reference sequence). The trim removed 2 bases at V and 8 bases at J, leaving 3 bases unmatched. This CDR3 contains 14 residues. This table comes from immunoSEQ multiplex PCR, and its TCRdb copy is limited to in-frame clones, with some not included. This table has a few hundred thousand clones, around 88% appearing once. The V call is TRBV30, the J call TRBJ2-1; 13 bases are shared with TRBD2. The sequencing sample was made of peripheral blood. The receptor was isolated from an older woman with COVID-19, enrolled during active disease. CDR3 sequence (DNA): TGTGCCTGGAGTACTAGCGGGGGGGCCGATGAGCAGTTCTTC. Its protein is CAWSTSGGADEQFF.